This is a list of T cell receptor beta chains from one sample in a study of regulatory T cells in long-lasting Graves disease. Each CDR3 protein is one row after TCRdb ran MiXCR on the multiplex PCR reads. The sample consists of hundreds of thousands of distinct CDR3 sequences, roughly 15% of them appearing once. The same sample was also studied in work on T cells in Graves' hyperthyroidism and ophthalmopathy.

Sequencing used peripheral blood mononuclear cells (PBMCs), obtained at new diagnosis, from a patient treated with antithyroid drugs. Receptors were obtained from a woman in her thirties with Graves disease. The CDR3 runs from the conserved cysteine through the conserved F or W. D genes are given only for firm matches. Clone size is stated in some rows and not others, as once, few, many or a class when expanded.

V gene	D gene	J gene	clone size	CDR3 protein	CDR3 DNA
TRBV12-3/TRBV12-4	-	TRBJ2-7	many	CASRAAHGSYEQYF	TGTGCCAGCAGGGCCGCCCACGGTTCCTACGAGCAGTACTTC
TRBV7-2	-	TRBJ2-1	many	CASSPRQNRRDGAYNEQFF	TGTGCCAGCAGCCCGCGACAGAATAGACGGGACGGGGCATACAATGAGCAGTTCTTC
TRBV10-3	-	TRBJ2-7	many	CAISEMRGREEQYF	TGTGCCATCAGTGAAATGAGGGGAAGGGAAGAGCAGTACTTC
TRBV12-3/TRBV12-4	-	TRBJ2-3	many	CASSIGTYTDTQYF	TGTGCCAGCAGCATCGGGACGTACACAGATACGCAGTATTTT
TRBV6-1	TRBD1	TRBJ1-6	many	CASRAGTGGDEDNSPLHF	TGTGCCAGCAGGGCCGGGACAGGGGGCGACGAAGACAATTCACCCCTCCACTTT
TRBV28	-	TRBJ1-5	many	CATGRAQPQHF	TGTGCCACAGGGAGGGCCCAGCCCCAGCATTTT
TRBV6-1	TRBD1	TRBJ2-3	-	CASSQERRQGTDTQYF	TGTGCCAGCAGTCAAGAGAGGAGACAGGGTACAGATACGCAGTATTTT
TRBV27	-	TRBJ2-7	many	CASNPAGNSYEQYF	TGTGCCAGCAACCCCGCGGGGAACTCCTACGAGCAGTACTTC
TRBV12-3/TRBV12-4	-	TRBJ1-5	-	CASSSSVGGQPQHF	-
TRBV18	-	TRBJ1-1	few	CASSPPVRFRNTEAFF	TGTGCCAGCTCACCACCGGTGAGGTTTAGGAACACTGAAGCTTTCTTT
TRBV20-1	-	TRBJ1-3	few	CSARVAGVSGNTIYF	TGCAGTGCTAGAGTAGCGGGCGTCTCTGGAAACACCATATATTTT
TRBV5-1	-	TRBJ1-2	-	CASSLYYGSNGYTF	TGCGCCAGCAGCTTGTATTACGGCAGTAATGGCTACACCTTC
TRBV27	TRBD1	TRBJ1-5	many	CASSPAAQTGGYNQPQHF	TGTGCCAGCAGTCCCGCAGCCCAGACAGGGGGATACAATCAGCCCCAGCATTTT
TRBV27	TRBD1	TRBJ2-7	many	CASRPGTASYEQYF	TGTGCCAGCAGACCCGGGACAGCATCCTACGAGCAGTACTTC
TRBV15	TRBD1	TRBJ2-7	few	CATTLGTDLPEQYF	TGTGCCACCACCCTGGGGACAGACCTACCGGAGCAGTACTTC
TRBV7-9	-	TRBJ2-3	many	CASSFSSGQGSTDTQYF	TGTGCCAGCAGCTTTTCATCGGGCCAGGGCAGCACAGATACGCAGTATTTT
TRBV13	-	TRBJ1-4	-	CASSVRGTTNEKLFF	TGTGCCAGCAGCGTGAGAGGGACAACTAATGAAAAACTGTTTTTT
TRBV30	-	TRBJ1-4	many	CAWKRVADPVKLFF	TGTGCCTGGAAACGAGTTGCTGATCCGGTAAAACTGTTTTTT
TRBV29-1	-	TRBJ2-1	many	CSAGTSYNEQFF	TGCAGCGCCGGGACTTCTTACAATGAGCAGTTCTTC
TRBV6-1	TRBD1	TRBJ2-1	few	CATLPPPGQGAGEQFF	TGTGCCACCCTCCCCCCCCCGGGACAGGGGGCAGGTGAGCAGTTCTTC
TRBV25-1	TRBD1	TRBJ1-4	many	CASGTGGREKLFF	TGTGCCAGCGGGACAGGCGGGCGGGAAAAACTGTTTTTT
TRBV7-3	-	TRBJ2-1	many	CASSSARLDNEQFF	TGTGCCAGCAGCTCAGCTAGATTAGACAATGAGCAGTTCTTC
TRBV2	-	TRBJ2-6	-	CASRGLGNVLTF	TGTGCCAGCAGAGGGCTAGGCAACGTCCTGACTTTC
TRBV3-1	-	TRBJ1-5	many	CASSIPQHF	TGTGCCAGCAGCATCCCCCAGCATTTT
TRBV30	TRBD1	TRBJ1-2	few	CAWALDRGSNYGYTF	TGTGCCTGGGCCTTGGACAGGGGTTCTAACTATGGCTACACCTTC
TRBV27	-	TRBJ2-7	many	CASSNGNSIYEQYF	TGTGCCAGCAGTAACGGCAACAGTATCTACGAGCAGTACTTC
TRBV5-1	TRBD1	TRBJ2-7	-	CASSGQGTIYEQYF	TGCGCCAGCAGCGGACAGGGTACGATATACGAGCAGTACTTC
TRBV7-3	TRBD1	TRBJ2-1	few	CASSSRRTGWDEQFF	TGTGCCAGCAGCTCAAGGAGGACAGGGTGGGATGAGCAGTTCTTC
TRBV6-1	-	TRBJ2-7	-	CASSTQSNPYEQYF	TGTGCCAGCAGTACCCAAAGCAATCCCTACGAGCAGTACTTC
TRBV30	-	TRBJ1-3	many	CAWLQGNTIYF	TGTGCCTGGCTACAGGGAAACACCATATATTTT
TRBV2	-	TRBJ2-7	-	CARGTGPTGEQYF	TGTGCCAGGGGTACCGGGCCCACCGGCGAGCAGTACTTC
TRBV7-8	-	TRBJ1-5	-	CASSLANVGGSNQPQHF	TGTGCCAGCAGCTTAGCTAACGTCGGAGGGAGCAATCAGCCCCAGCATTTT
TRBV6-1	TRBD2	TRBJ2-7	-	CASRGASGDTYEQYF	TGTGCCAGCAGAGGCGCTAGCGGGGACACCTACGAGCAGTACTTC
TRBV27	-	TRBJ1-2	many	CASSSLGGQVNGYTF	TGTGCCAGCAGTTCCTTGGGGGGGCAAGTCAATGGCTACACCTTC
TRBV3-1	-	TRBJ2-7	-	CASSPLRPWTDYEQYF	TGTGCCAGCAGCCCCCTCCGACCATGGACGGACTACGAGCAGTACTTC
TRBV28	-	TRBJ1-1	few	CASGATTEAFF	TGTGCCAGCGGGGCCACCACTGAAGCTTTCTTT
TRBV6-5	TRBD2	TRBJ2-1	-	CASSYSGRMDEQFF	TGTGCCAGCAGTTATAGCGGGAGGATGGATGAGCAGTTCTTC
TRBV20-1	-	TRBJ2-1	many	CSARGTGTQAYNEQFF	TGCAGTGCTAGAGGTACCGGGACACAGGCCTACAATGAGCAGTTCTTC
TRBV7-2	-	TRBJ1-3	many	CASSLQWGRTSGNTIYF	TGTGCCAGCAGCTTACAATGGGGACGGACCTCTGGAAACACCATATATTTT
TRBV12-3/TRBV12-4	TRBD1	TRBJ1-2	many	CASREDRAGYTF	TGTGCCAGCAGAGAGGACAGGGCTGGCTACACCTTC
TRBV5-1	TRBD2	TRBJ2-7	many	CASSFRDYSYEQYF	TGCGCCAGCAGCTTCAGGGACTACTCCTACGAGCAGTACTTC
TRBV10-3	-	TRBJ2-1	-	CAISTGNEQFF	TGTGCCATCAGTACAGGGAATGAGCAGTTCTTC
TRBV28	-	TRBJ1-5	few	CASSLGGARGGAQHF	TGTGCCAGCAGTTTAGGCGGAGCCCGCGGTGGGGCCCAGCATTTT
TRBV2	TRBD1	TRBJ1-5	many	CASRTGDYQPQHF	TGTGCCAGCAGGACAGGGGATTATCAGCCCCAGCATTTT
TRBV11-2	TRBD1	TRBJ1-2	many	CASSITTGFNYGYTF	TGTGCCAGCAGCATAACGACAGGGTTTAACTATGGCTACACCTTC
TRBV28	-	TRBJ2-7	many	CASSLARGPYEQYF	TGTGCCAGCAGTTTAGCCAGGGGTCCCTACGAGCAGTACTTC
TRBV28	TRBD1	TRBJ2-7	many	CASNSVNRGLYEQYF	TGTGCCAGCAATTCCGTCAACAGGGGGCTCTACGAGCAGTACTTC
TRBV7-9	TRBD2	TRBJ2-1	many	CASSTHSSFLAGGPIEQFF	TGTGCCAGCAGTACACATTCTTCGTTCCTAGCGGGAGGGCCTATTGAGCAGTTCTTC
TRBV28	-	TRBJ1-2	many	CASSYQAIPYGYTF	TGTGCCAGCAGTTATCAGGCCATACCCTATGGCTACACCTTC
TRBV7-9	-	TRBJ2-1	few	CASSTGGGTKTSGSYNEQFF	TGTGCCAGCAGCACCGGGGGCGGGACAAAGACGAGCGGCTCCTACAATGAGCAGTTCTTC
TRBV12-3/TRBV12-4	-	TRBJ2-1	-	CASSSRDRYNEQFF	TGTGCCAGCAGTTCGCGCGACAGATACAATGAGCAGTTCTTC
TRBV29-1	-	TRBJ2-1	-	CRSGQGHTYNEQFF	TGCAGGTCAGGGCAGGGCCATACCTACAATGAGCAGTTCTTC
TRBV5-1	TRBD1	TRBJ2-5	-	CASLEGQAYQETQYF	TGCGCCAGCCTAGAGGGACAGGCGTACCAAGAGACCCAGTACTTC
TRBV2	TRBD1	TRBJ1-6	many	CASSSDRADSPLHF	TGTGCCAGCAGTTCGGACAGGGCGGATTCACCCCTCCACTTT